The entry that follows covers one TCR beta chain sequence. The data are from a study of blood T cell repertoires in COVID-19. About the research overall: The cDNA or gDNA used as material had been derived from T cells, B-cell-depleted T cells, or PBMCs.

TCRdb's table, derived via immunoSEQ multiplex PCR, lists solely in-frame clones and lacks some. The sample carries over 250,000 clones, over 85% recorded once. The V gene's germline CDR1 is KGHSH and CDR2 LQKENI. J gave up 2 bases and V 6 bases, and 4 bases lay outside the gene matches. The CDR3 is 14 amino acids. Input material: PBMCs or T cells enriched from blood (not recorded which). The source of this sequence is a woman aged 55-69 years who had recovered from COVID-19. The chain couples TRBV18 to TRBJ1-3, with 7 positions matching TRBD1. The CDR3 sequence: CASSRDRAGNTIYF. CDR3 DNA: TGTGCCAGCTCCCGAGACAGGGCTGGAAACACCATATATTTT.